This T cell receptor beta chain derives from a study of blood T cell repertoires in COVID-19. Study-level background: Collection of acute and convalescent COVID-19 samples took place in the United States, Italy and Spain. T cells, B-cell-depleted T cells, or PBMCs provided the cDNA or gDNA that served as material.

Profiled with immunoSEQ multiplex PCR; TCRdb holds only in-frame clones, not every one. The sample consists of around 380,000 clones, 81% of them appearing once. This receptor was obtained from a human donor with acute or convalescent COVID-19. The donor label of this sample is uncertain. Sequences were obtained from peripheral blood.

In DNA, the CDR3 is TGTGCCAGCAGGAGGGGGGGTGGGGAGCTGTTTTTT. Encoded protein: CASRRGGGELFF. The chain links TRBV6-5 to TRBJ2-2; D may be TRBD2 (7 bases). The germline gives CDR1 MNHEY, CDR2 SVGAGI. Trimming removed 6 bases from V and 8 bases from J, with 10 bases in between. The CDR3 spans 12 residues.